The clone carrying this T cell receptor (beta chain) occurred once. These data are taken from a study of blood T cell repertoires in COVID-19. Sequencing was performed with immunoSEQ multiplex PCR; in TCRdb, only in-frame clones are kept and a portion is missing. The sample records roughly 83,000 clones, 85% to 90% being singletons. This CDR3 spans 14 amino acids. CDR1 is SNHLY and CDR2 is FYNNEI in the germline V gene. V was shortened by 3 bases and J by 3 bases, with 12 bases between the two germline ends. The chain is built from TRBV2 and TRBJ2-7; tentatively, D is TRBD1 (6 bases). The specimen sequenced was peripheral blood. The TCR was taken from an elderly man with active or convalescent COVID-19. CDR3 amino acids: CASSDRQEFYEQYV. For the CDR3, the DNA is TGTGCCAGCAGTGACAGACAGGAATTCTACGAGCAGTACGTC.